Listed below are T cell receptor beta chains from one sample, sequenced in a study of T-cell memory formation after mild COVID-19. TCRdb re-called the 5' RACE reads through MiXCR, storing one row per CDR3 protein. The sample holds some 320,000 distinct CDR3 sequences, approximately 15% seen once. The sample consisted of PBMCs or a T cell subset sorted from them (not recorded which). The receptors were gathered from a man between 18 and 29 years old who had mild COVID-19 (a few samples of this study predate the infection). Cell type and time point are not known. CDR3s include the opening cysteine and the closing phenylalanine or tryptophan. D genes are given only for firm matches. Size tells how often a clone was seen (once, few, many) or the class of an expanded clone, and some rows leave it out.

j_gene: TRBJ1-3
d_gene: TRBD1
abundance: few
v_gene: TRBV4-2
CDR3nt: TGTGCCAGCAGCCAAGATCGGGACAGGGGAGATGGAAACACCATATATTTT
CDR3aa: CASSQDRDRGDGNTIYF

j_gene: TRBJ2-3
d_gene: TRBD1
abundance: few
v_gene: TRBV5-8
CDR3nt: TGTGCCAGCAGCATGGGACAGGGGAGGAGGACAGATACGCAGTATTTT
CDR3aa: CASSMGQGRRTDTQYF

j_gene: TRBJ2-1
d_gene: TRBD2
abundance: few
v_gene: TRBV7-9
CDR3nt: TGTGCCAGCTACCCTCTGGCGGGGGGGATGGATGAGCAGTTCTTC
CDR3aa: CASYPLAGGMDEQFF

j_gene: TRBJ1-1
d_gene: TRBD1
abundance: few
v_gene: TRBV20-1
CDR3nt: TGCAGTGTCGCGGACAGGGGAGGGAAAAAAGAGGACGATCTGACTGAAGCTTTCTTT
CDR3aa: CSVADRGGKKEDDLTEAFF

j_gene: TRBJ2-3
d_gene: -
abundance: -
v_gene: TRBV6-5
CDR3nt: TGTGCTGCTACCGGGTCCACAGATACGCAGTATTTT
CDR3aa: CAATGSTDTQYF

j_gene: TRBJ2-6
d_gene: -
abundance: -
v_gene: TRBV6-1
CDR3nt: TGTGCCAGCAGTGAAAGCGGTTCTGGGGCCAACGTCCTGACTTTC
CDR3aa: CASSESGSGANVLTF

j_gene: TRBJ1-6
d_gene: -
abundance: few
v_gene: TRBV11-1
CDR3nt: TGTGCCAGCAGGCCAACAGGGAATTCACCCCTCCACTTT
CDR3aa: CASRPTGNSPLHF

j_gene: TRBJ2-3
d_gene: -
abundance: -
v_gene: TRBV15
CDR3nt: TGTGCCACCAGCAGAGTTCCCGGCACAGATACGCAGTATTTT
CDR3aa: CATSRVPGTDTQYF

j_gene: TRBJ1-1
d_gene: -
abundance: many
v_gene: TRBV2
CDR3nt: TGTGCCAGCAGTGTTGGGCAGAACACTGAAGCTTTCTTT
CDR3aa: CASSVGQNTEAFF

j_gene: TRBJ2-1
d_gene: -
abundance: many
v_gene: TRBV7-2
CDR3nt: TGTGCCAGCAGCTTAGACTCCAGCTCCTACAATGAGCAGTTCTTC
CDR3aa: CASSLDSSSYNEQFF

j_gene: TRBJ2-1
d_gene: TRBD1
abundance: -
v_gene: TRBV11-3
CDR3nt: TGTGCCAGCAGCTTGGGGATGACAGGGGGCTTCTACAATGAGCAGTTCTTC
CDR3aa: CASSLGMTGGFYNEQFF

j_gene: TRBJ1-1
d_gene: -
abundance: -
v_gene: TRBV7-9
CDR3nt: TGTGCCAGCAGCCCGACAGCGGAGCTGAACACTGAAGCTTTCTTT
CDR3aa: CASSPTAELNTEAFF

j_gene: TRBJ2-5
d_gene: -
abundance: many
v_gene: TRBV30
CDR3nt: TGTGCCTGGACCCCTTTTGGGAGGGAGACCCAGTACTTC
CDR3aa: CAWTPFGRETQYF

j_gene: TRBJ1-5
d_gene: -
abundance: many
v_gene: TRBV6-5
CDR3nt: TGTGCCAGCAGCCCGCGGGCGAATCAGCCCCAGCATTTT
CDR3aa: CASSPRANQPQHF

j_gene: TRBJ2-2
d_gene: TRBD2
abundance: -
v_gene: TRBV7-2
CDR3nt: TGTGCCAGCACCCTTTTTGCCCCGGGGAGCGGGGATCTAAGCGGGGAGCTGTTTTTT
CDR3aa: CASTLFAPGSGDLSGELFF

j_gene: TRBJ2-2
d_gene: -
abundance: -
v_gene: TRBV6-2/TRBV6-3
CDR3nt: TGTGCCAGCAGTTACAGGGGTCAAGCCGGGGAGCTGTTTTTT
CDR3aa: CASSYRGQAGELFF

j_gene: TRBJ1-2
d_gene: TRBD1
abundance: few
v_gene: TRBV9
CDR3nt: TGTGCCAGCAGCCTGAGGGGACAGGGGAACTTTGGCTACACCTTC
CDR3aa: CASSLRGQGNFGYTF

j_gene: TRBJ2-7
d_gene: TRBD2
abundance: few
v_gene: TRBV7-9
CDR3nt: TGTGCCAGCAGCGAGTCCGGGACTAGCTACGAGCAGTACTTC
CDR3aa: CASSESGTSYEQYF

j_gene: TRBJ2-1
d_gene: TRBD1
abundance: -
v_gene: TRBV7-3
CDR3nt: TGTGCCAGCAGCTTACGGGGGACAGGGCTGGTCAATGAGCAGTTCTTC
CDR3aa: CASSLRGTGLVNEQFF